Below, 5 T cell receptor beta chains from the same sample are listed, as sequenced in a study of cytomegalovirus exposure and HLA in healthy donors. PCR employed 60 Vbeta and 13 Jbeta primers. Sequencing was performed with immunoSEQ multiplex PCR; in TCRdb, only in-frame clones are kept and a portion is missing. Counted here are approximately 150,000 clones, approximately 80% occurring once; the ten biggest clones make up approximately 13%. The specimen was PBMCs. The receptors here all came from a woman aged 45-65 years in good health and CMV-seronegative.

The rearrangement links TRBV7-2 to TRBJ2-7; 14 positions match TRBD2. J gave up 12 bases and V 6 bases, and 7 bases lay outside the gene matches. The germline V gene encodes CDR1 SGHTA and CDR2 FQGNSA. The CDR3 is 13 amino acids. The CDR3, as DNA: TGTGCCAGCAGTTTGGGACTAGCGGGAGTGGGGTACTTC. Translation gives CASSLGLAGVGYF.

J is TRBJ1-5 and V is TRBV2; 7 bases are a match to TRBD1. The germline V gene encodes CDR1 SNHLY and CDR2 FYNNEI. V lost 6 bases, J lost 7 bases, and 9 bases stayed unmatched. The CDR3 runs 14 residues. CDR3 amino acids: CASSLEGAGQPQHF. The CDR3, as DNA: TGTGCCAGCAGCCTGGAGGGGGCCGGGCAGCCCCAGCATTTT.

V and J are TRBV7-2 and TRBJ1-3; the D gene is possibly TRBD1 (5 bases). Germline V gene sequence: CDR1 SGHTA, CDR2 FQGNSA. CDR3 length: 15 residues. The V gene lost 1 base and the J gene lost 5 bases, with 12 bases spanning the gap. CDR3 loop: CASSLVAGSRNTIYF. Written as DNA, the CDR3 is TGTGCCAGCAGCTTAGTAGCAGGGTCCCGAAACACCATATATTTT. Full variable domain (remainder filled in from reference TRBV7-2 and TRBJ1-3): GAGVSQSPSNKVTEKGKDVELRCDPISGHTALYWYRQSLGQGLEFLIYFQGNSAPDKSGLPSDRFSAERTGGSVSTLTIQRTQQEDSAVYLCASSLVAGSRNTIYFGEGSWLTVV.

J is TRBJ1-1 and V is TRBV7-2, with a tentative D call TRBD1 (6 bases). The CDR3 is made up of 15 amino acids. Germline CDR1 reads SGHTA; CDR2 reads FQGNSA. V lost 1 base and J lost 4, with 13 bases in between. CDR3: CASSLDTGWATEAFF. CDR3 DNA sequence: TGTGCCAGCAGCTTAGATACAGGGTGGGCCACTGAAGCTTTCTTT.

This chain links TRBV28 with TRBJ2-2; D perhaps matches TRBD2 (7 bases). With 5 bases removed from V and 7 bases from J, the gap between germline ends came to 17 bases. The CDR3 is made up of 15 amino acids. CDR1 and CDR2 from the germline V gene are MDHEN and SYDVKM. The CDR3 sequence: CASSAGRGRGGELFF. Here the CDR3 DNA reads TGTGCCAGCAGTGCCGGGCGGGGGCGTGGCGGGGAGCTGTTTTTT. Full variable domain (remainder filled in from reference TRBV28 and TRBJ2-2): DVKVTQSSRYLVKRTGEKVFLECVQDMDHENMFWYRQDPGLGLRLIYFSYDVKMKEKGDIPEGYSVSREKKERFSLILESASTNQTSMYLCASSAGRGRGGELFFGEGSRLTVL.